Below are 6 T cell receptor beta chains sequenced from a single sample in a study of T cell clonality in common variable immunodeficiency. Generated by immunoSEQ multiplex PCR, the TCRdb table keeps only in-frame clones and is missing some. The counts give 25,000 to 30,000 clones, none of them seen only once; around 3.3% is held by the top ten. Study conclusions and caveats: Common variable immunodeficiency TCR beta sequences reportedly had fewer deletions and N-nucleotide insertions.

The antigens these receptors bind are not known. Sequenced material: peripheral blood mononuclear cells. The source of these receptors is a human donor with common variable immunodeficiency.

Turning to this clone: The observed sequence ends 3 residues before the CDR3 terminus, with the missing tail filled in from the germline J gene. Other DNA sequences from this sample encode an identical CDR3 as well. The V and J genes are TRBV5-1 and TRBJ2-7; 7 bases are a match to TRBD1. CDR1 is SGHRS, CDR2 YFSETQ, per germline. There are 13 residues in the CDR3. V lost 6 bases and J lost 1; bases outside the gene matches: 4. The CDR3 here is CASTGQLSYEQYF. CDR3 bases read: TGCGCCAGCACGGGACAGCTTTCCTACGAG.

This clone was found many times. The read terminates 3 residues before the CDR3 end, so the remaining end is supplied by the germline J gene. V usage is TRBV2 and J usage is TRBJ2-1; 9 nucleotides line up with TRBD2. This CDR3 comprises 15 residues. V lost 7 bases to trimming and J lost 4 bases; unmatched junction nucleotides: 8. Per germline, CDR1 SNHLY and CDR2 FYNNEI. The CDR3 here is CASNSLAGPYNEQFF. The CDR3 bases that were read are TGTGCCAGCAATTCTCTAGCGGGACCGTACAATGAG. The variable domain in full, with the rest retrieved from reference TRBV2 and TRBJ2-1, is EPEVTQTPSHQVTQMGQEVILRCVPISNHLYFYWYRQILGQKVEFLVSFYNNEISEKSEIFDDQFSVERPDGSNFTLKIRSTKLEDSAMYFCASNSLAGPYNEQFFGPGTRLTVL.

In its sample, this clone was seen many times. Coverage ceases 3 residues before the CDR3 finishes, and the germline J gene fills in the end. The chain uses TRBV20-1 and TRBJ2-1, with D maybe TRBD2 (5 bases). V gave up 1 base and J gave up 5 bases, with 18 bases separating them. The CDR3 is 16 amino acids. Germline-derived CDR1 and CDR2 are DFQATT and SNEGSKA (reference sequence). CDR3 DNA, as far as it was read: TGCAGTGCTAGAGGGACTGGGCCCGGGAAAAACAATGAG. Amino acid sequence: CSARGTGPGKNNE. From start to end, the CDR3 is CSARGTGPGKNNEQFF.

The sample holds a few counts of this clone. The read halts 3 residues ahead of the CDR3 end, with the missing end drawn from the germline J gene. The V gene is TRBV18, the J gene TRBJ2-2, with D maybe TRBD1 (6 bases). V dropped 1 base and J dropped 7 bases, with 13 bases sitting between them. This CDR3 contains 15 residues. Looked up from germline, CDR1 is KGHSH and CDR2 is LQKENI. The CDR3 DNA, read in part, is TGTGCCAGCTCACCACTACAGGGTCTAGGCGGGGAG. Amino acids: CASSPLQGLGGE. The CDR3 as a whole reads CASSPLQGLGGELFF.

This clone came up a few times. The CDR3 is cut off 3 residues early in the read; its end comes from the germline J gene. The gene calls are TRBV5-5 and TRBJ2-5, with D perhaps matching TRBD2 (5 bases). Trimming removed 6 bases at V and 5 bases at J, with 17 bases between. The germline gives CDR1 SGHKS, CDR2 YYEKEE (reference sequence). There are 14 residues in the CDR3. The CDR3 sequence: CASTSAGNGETQYF. CDR3 DNA, as far as it was read: TGTGCCAGCACCTCTGCGGGCAATGGGGAGACC.

A note on this clone: The CDR3 end falls 3 residues outside the read, so it is completed with the germline J gene. The chain carries TRBV19 and TRBJ2-1; TRBD1 matches 9 bases. Germline CDR1 is LNHDA and CDR2 is SQIVND (reference sequence). Trimming took 11 bases from V and 2 from J; bases not matched to a gene: 7. This CDR3 spans 14 amino acids. The CDR3 loop is CASSTGGTYNEQFF. The part of the CDR3 DNA that was read is TGTGCCTCGTCCACAGGGGGCACCTACAATGAG.